The clone carrying this T cell receptor (beta chain) was seen more than once but under ten times. This record comes from a study of identical twins. MiXCR, run by TCRdb on the 5' RACE reads, gives a single entry per CDR3 protein. The repertoire holds hundreds of thousands of distinct CDR3 sequences, about 22% seen once, with 0.48% in the top ten. The V and J ends lost 4 bases and 0 bases respectively, with 13 bases between them. CDR1 is MNHEY and CDR2 is SMNVEV in the germline V gene (reference sequence). This CDR3 is built from 16 residues. This sample was also put to use in a study of yellow fever vaccine responses in identical twins.

The receptor's source is a woman in her late teens or twenties in good health. The specimen was CD4+ T cells sorted from blood. This chain connects TRBV27 to TRBJ1-5; D gene ambiguous. The CDR3: CASSSSRYYSNQPQHF. The DNA of the CDR3 is TGTGCCAGCAGTTCCAGTAGATACTATAGCAATCAGCCCCAGCATTTT.